The 17 T cell receptor beta chains below come from one sample, sequenced in a study of blood T cell repertoires in COVID-19. TCRdb's copy holds only in-frame clones and misses some; the assay was immunoSEQ multiplex PCR. The sample has some 130,000 clones, more than 60% seen once. The material sequenced was peripheral blood. These receptors were taken from a woman aged 70 to 79 with acute or convalescent COVID-19.

The rearrangement links TRBV11-2 to TRBJ2-7; no clear D gene. The V end was cut by 2 bases, the J end by 4 bases, with 6 bases between. The CDR3 spans 12 residues. Germline V gives CDR1 SGHAT, CDR2 FQNNGV. This CDR3 is CASSLTRYEQYF. The CDR3 bases are TGTGCCAGCAGCTTAACGCGGTACGAGCAGTACTTC.

V gene TRBV27 combines with J gene TRBJ1-3, with D possibly matching TRBD1 (6 bases). Germline CDR1 and CDR2: MNHEY and SMNVEV (reference sequence). V lost 5 bases, J lost 0 bases, and 11 bases lay in between. CDR3 size: 15 residues. The CDR3 DNA sequence: TGTGCCAGCAGTCCCACAGGGTTCTCTGGAAACACCATATATTTT. Translated, it gives CASSPTGFSGNTIYF.

The chain joins TRBV3-1 (or the pseudogene TRBV3-2) to TRBJ1-5; tentative D call: TRBD1 (5 bases). This CDR3 is built from 12 residues. The germline V gene has CDR1 LGHDT and CDR2 YNNKEL (reference sequence). This CDR3 is CTTGAVDQPQHF. Written as DNA, the CDR3 is TGTACTACTGGGGCCGTGGATCAGCCCCAGCATTTT.

The chain links TRBV6-5 to TRBJ1-6; TRBD1 aligns across 7 bases. J lost 17 bases, V lost 5 bases, and 9 bases had no gene match. The CDR3 sequence is 12 residues long. Germline CDR1 reads MNHEY; CDR2 reads SVGAGI. CDR3 nucleotide sequence: TGTGCCAGCAGTAACACTGGACAGGTTTTCCACTTT. The encoded protein is CASSNTGQVFHF.

This clone was observed at least ten times. The chain combines TRBV7-2 with TRBJ1-2, with D possibly matching TRBD1 (6 bases). The CDR3 loop spans 15 amino acids. V lost 5 bases, J lost 0 bases, and 13 bases lay in between. Germline V lookup: CDR1 SGHTA, CDR2 FQGNSA. This chain's CDR3 is CASSKRQDSNYGYTF. CDR3 coding DNA: TGTGCCAGCAGCAAACGACAGGACTCTAACTATGGCTACACCTTC.

The chain has TRBV28 and TRBJ1-3; weak D call: TRBD1 (6 bases). The CDR3 is made up of 14 amino acids. Germline V CDR1 and CDR2: MDHEN, SYDVKM. Trimming stripped 5 bases from V and 4 bases from J, with 12 bases between. CDR3 nucleotides: TGTGCCAGCAGTCCACCGGGACACGGAAACACCATATATTTT. It codes for CASSPPGHGNTIYF.

The CDR3, as DNA: TGCGCCAGCAGCCCCCGACTAGCGGGAGCCGCCGAGCAGTACTTC. Amino acids: CASSPRLAGAAEQYF. This chain uses TRBV5-1 with TRBJ2-7; 12 bases are a match to TRBD2. V was pared by 4 bases and J by 6 bases, with 8 bases of the junction left unmatched. CDR1 and CDR2 from the germline V gene are SGHRS and YFSETQ. This CDR3 spans 15 amino acids.

This clone occurred a few times. Different DNA sequences within this sample yield the same CDR3. The genes are TRBV15 and TRBJ1-5, with TRBD1 as a possible D gene (5 bases). V was clipped by 3 bases and J by 5 bases, with 11 bases between them. This CDR3 comprises 14 residues. The V gene's germline CDR1 is LNHNV and CDR2 YYDKDF (reference sequence). The CDR3 protein is CATSRRDSYQPQHF. The CDR3 bases are TGTGCCACCAGCAGGCGTGACAGTTATCAGCCCCAGCATTTT.

The chain combines TRBV6-5 with TRBJ2-3; 10 bases agree with TRBD2. This CDR3 is built from 15 residues. Germline V CDR1 and CDR2: MNHEY, SVGAGI. The J segment lost 5 bases and the V segment lost 10 bases, leaving 12 bases of the junction unmatched. Here the CDR3 DNA reads TGTGCCATCCTCGCAGCGGGGGGGAAGGTAGATACGCAGTATTTT. It translates to CAILAAGGKVDTQYF.

The chain has TRBV28 and TRBJ1-5; D is uncertain. Between the trimmed V and J ends, which lost 1 base and 11 bases, there was a span of 12 bases. The CDR3 length is 13 residues. Germline V gene lookup returns CDR1 MDHEN and CDR2 SYDVKM. This CDR3 is CASSLLGRTAQHF. CDR3 in DNA: TGTGCCAGCAGTTTATTGGGGAGGACGGCCCAGCATTTT.

The rearrangement joins TRBV7-9 to TRBJ1-2, with D tentatively TRBD1 (5 bases). Trimming left V 1 base short and J 5 bases short, with 11 bases between. Germline V CDR1 and CDR2: SEHNR, FQNEAQ (reference sequence). The CDR3 extends over 14 amino acids. CDR3 sequence (DNA): TGTGCCAGCAGCTTAGATCAGGGCACGTATGGCTACACCTTC. Its protein is CASSLDQGTYGYTF.

V gene TRBV30 combines with J gene TRBJ1-1; tentative D call: TRBD1 (6 bases). V lost 0 bases to trimming and J lost 2 bases, with 16 bases between them. Germline V gene data show CDR1 as GTSNPN and CDR2 as SVGIG (reference sequence). The CDR3 runs to 16 residues. The CDR3 sequence: CAWSVLGQPLNTEAFF. Here the CDR3 DNA reads TGTGCCTGGAGTGTATTAGGACAGCCTTTAAACACTGAAGCTTTCTTT.

This rearrangement joins TRBV5-1 to TRBJ2-1, with D unclear. The CDR3 length is 13 residues. V dropped 0 bases and J dropped 6 bases, with 7 bases sitting between them. Germline assignment: CDR1 SGHRS and CDR2 YFSETQ. The CDR3 loop reads CASSLVSGNEQFF. In DNA, the CDR3 is TGCGCCAGCAGCTTGGTTTCAGGCAATGAGCAGTTCTTC. Full variable domain (remainder filled in from reference TRBV5-1 and TRBJ2-1): KAGVTQTPRYLIKTRGQQVTLSCSPISGHRSVSWYQQTPGQGLQFLFEYFSETQRNKGNFPGRFSGRQFSNSRSEMNVSTLELGDSALYLCASSLVSGNEQFFGPGTRLTVL.

V usage is TRBV6-2 or TRBV6-3 and J usage is TRBJ1-2, with a tentative D call TRBD1 (5 bases). CDR1 and CDR2 from the germline V gene are MNHEY and SVGEGT. The V end lost 6 bases, the J end lost 5 bases, and 10 bases lay between the germline ends. The length of the CDR3 is 12 residues. CDR3 coding DNA: TGTGCCAGCAGCCGGAGACAGTATGGCTACACCTTC. It codes for CASSRRQYGYTF.

The rearrangement uses TRBV5-6 and TRBJ1-2, with 7 bases that match TRBD1. This CDR3 region has 12 residues. The germline CDR1 and CDR2 sequences are SGHDT and YYEEEE. The J segment lost 10 bases and the V segment lost 4 bases, leaving 7 bases of the junction unmatched. The CDR3: CASSHGQAVYTF. In DNA, the CDR3 is TGTGCCAGCAGCCACGGACAGGCCGTCTACACCTTC.

This clone was detected once. V gene TRBV21-1 combines with J gene TRBJ2-1; TRBD1 reflects the table's D call only, with no check against the DNA. TRBV21-1 is classified as a pseudogene. The CDR3 contains 15 residues. In DNA, the CDR3 is TGTGCCAGCAGCAAAGAAAGGAACAGGAACAATGAGCAGTTCTTC. It translates to CASSKERNRNNEQFF.

The chain carries TRBV5-3 and TRBJ2-2; D ambiguous. TRBV5-3 has ORF status, its function being uncertain. The CDR3 is made up of 14 amino acids. The germline V and J ends were trimmed by 1 base and 4 bases, with 8 bases remaining between them. In nucleotides, the CDR3 is TGTGCCAGAAGCTTGATGGGCTCCACCGGGGAGCTGTTTTTT. Translation: CARSLMGSTGELFF.